This TCR beta chain derives from a study of vaccination and CD4 T cells after COVID-19. This clonotype came up a few times. Antigen unknown. The assay that was used to sequence DNA from cultured CD4+ T cells was the Oncomine TCR Beta short-read assay. Someone extracted genomic DNA from cultured CD4+ T cells. TCRdb fed the PCR reads into MiXCR, producing one record per CDR3 protein. The sample lists roughly 11,000 distinct CDR3 sequences, roughly 47% occurring once. General study findings and limits: Convalescent patients gained a median 86.3% of their reactive clones only post-vaccination.

The CDR3 has 17 residues. CDR1 is SGHAT, CDR2 FQNNGV, per germline. With V trimmed by 6 bases and J by 1 base, 11 bases remained unmatched. Treatment reported: approximately nine-day PBMC culture with coronavirus spike peptide pools or control peptides (ViraFEST assay). Following expansion of antigen-specific T cells with peptide pools, ViraFEST then sequenced TCRs. The culture of under 2.5 million PBMCs per well included about 9.7 IU/ml IL-2 and 9.5 to 10 ug/ml peptide pools. This chain connects TRBV11-2 to TRBJ1-1; 10 bases agree with TRBD1. The material sequenced was CD4+ T cells from blood, cultured in vitro. The TCR sequence derives from a human donor who had recovered from COVID-19. The CDR3 coding sequence is TGTGCCAGCAGGCATGGGACAGGGGTCAGGGGGAACACTGAAGCTTTCTTT. Translated, it gives CASRHGTGVRGNTEAFF.